The following is a T cell receptor (beta chain) sequence with its context. Its antigen is as yet unknown. The CDR3 runs 13 residues. Germline CDR1 is SNHLY and CDR2 is FYNNEI. The V end lost 1 base, the J end lost 8 bases, and 11 bases lay between the germline ends. The analysis combined second doses at about 4 or about 12 weeks. Generated by immunoSEQ multiplex PCR, the TCRdb table keeps only in-frame clones and is missing some. The profile covers 150,000 to 200,000 clones, with 90% appearing a single time and approximately 5.9% taken by the ten largest. This specimen comes from a study of T cell responses to AZD1222 COVID-19 vaccine. Study findings and constraints: Targets within unmutated variant regions were reportedly found for nearly half of spike-specific TCRs. No day 14 peak samples; only post-peak repertoires were characterized. The span of vaccine-associated CD4 TCRs extended across spike, with dominance at 160-218 and 743-854.

This sample comprised peripheral blood, obtained 28 days after the second AZD1222 dose. The J gene is TRBJ1-2, the V gene TRBV2, with D perhaps TRBD1 (5 bases). This clonotype was sampled from an adult who received the AZD1222 COVID-19 vaccine. The CDR3 region has the DNA TGTGCCAGCAGTGAAGAGCAGGGCGAGGGCTACACCTTC. It is translated as CASSEEQGEGYTF.